The 27 T cell receptor beta chains reported below all come from one sample, sequenced in a study of T-cell memory formation after mild COVID-19. TCRdb recomputed calls from the 5' RACE reads with MiXCR, one row per CDR3 protein. Among 150,000 to 200,000 distinct CDR3 sequences listed, 10% to 15% were seen once. Sequenced sample: PBMCs or a T cell subset sorted from them (not recorded which). The receptors shown here come from a man younger than 35 who had mild COVID-19 (a few samples of this study predate the infection). Cell type and time point are not known.

V usage is TRBV5-1 and J usage is TRBJ2-3; D could derive from TRBD1 or TRBD2 (5 bases each). V was trimmed by 4 bases and J by 1 base, leaving 10 bases between them. Germline V gene data show CDR1 as SGHRS and CDR2 as YFSETQ. The CDR3 runs 14 residues. The CDR3 coding sequence is TGCGCCAGCAGCCTAGGGGAGCGCACAGATACGCAGTATTTT. Its translation is CASSLGERTDTQYF.

This chain joins TRBV12-3 or TRBV12-4 and TRBJ2-3; 7 bases align to TRBD1. The V and J ends lost 3 bases and 6 bases, in that order; junction bases with no gene match: 6. CDR3 length equals 14 residues. CDR3 DNA: TGTGCCAGCAGTTTGGGACAGCCCGCGGATACGCAGTATTTT. This gives the protein CASSLGQPADTQYF.

CDR3 sequence (DNA): TGTGCCAGCAGCTCCGGGGGACAGGGTCGCTATGGCTACACCTTC. It is translated as CASSSGGQGRYGYTF. The rearrangement joins TRBV5-6 to TRBJ1-2, with 9 bases identical to TRBD1. This CDR3 is built from 15 residues. Germline lookup yields CDR1 SGHDT and CDR2 YYEEEE. J was trimmed by 4 bases and V by 3 bases; bases with no gene match: 7.

In its sample, this clonotype was seen once. Relative to the germline gene, one junction end is altered; a read error may explain this. V gene TRBV5-1 combines with J gene TRBJ2-2; D is perhaps TRBD1 (6 bases). The germline V gene encodes CDR1 SGHRS and CDR2 YFSETQ. The CDR3 length is 15 residues. CDR3 region: CASSLLQGSITGELF. The CDR3 DNA is TGCGCCAGCAGCTTGCTCCAGGGGTCAATCACCGGGGAGCTGTTT.

This clonotype was seen only a few times. This chain links TRBV6-5 with TRBJ2-3; unclear D gene. Germline assignment: CDR1 MNHEY and CDR2 SVGAGI. CDR3 length: 14 residues. V lost 0 bases and J 2 bases, leaving 6 bases between the germline ends. CDR3 residues: CASSYSGSTDTQYF. CDR3 DNA: TGTGCCAGCAGTTACTCCGGCTCCACAGATACGCAGTATTTT.

The chain recombines TRBV20-1 with TRBJ2-5; 14 bases fit TRBD2. CDR3 length: 17 residues. CDR1 is DFQATT, CDR2 SNEGSKA, per germline (reference sequence). V shed 6 bases, J shed 5 bases, and the junction held 14 bases outside the gene matches. In nucleotides, the CDR3 is TGCAGTGCCCACTCCGGGACTAGCGGGGGCAAGGGGGAGACCCAGTACTTC. This codes for CSAHSGTSGGKGETQYF.

This clonotype was observed a few times. V is TRBV6-5 and J is TRBJ1-5; D is unresolved. CDR3 length: 13 residues. Germline V gene data show CDR1 as MNHEY and CDR2 as SVGAGI. Deletions cut 6 bases from V and 4 bases from J, with 10 bases between. Here the CDR3 DNA reads TGTGCCAGCAGAGGTGCCGGGAATCAGCCCCAGCATTTT. It specifies CASRGAGNQPQHF.

This rearrangement joins TRBV13 to TRBJ2-2; the D is unclear. Germline CDR1 and CDR2: PRHDT and FYEKMQ (reference sequence). Trimming took 3 bases from V and 7 from J, leaving 6 bases between them. The length of the CDR3 is 12 residues. The CDR3 DNA reads TGTGCCAGCAGCTTCATGGGCGGGGAGCTGTTTTTT. It translates to CASSFMGGELFF. The variable domain in full, with the rest retrieved from reference TRBV13 and TRBJ2-2, is AAGVIQSPRHLIKEKRETATLKCYPIPRHDTVYWYQQGPGQDPQFLISFYEKMQSDKGSIPDRFSAQQFSDYHSELNMSSLELGDSALYFCASSFMGGELFFGEGSRLTVL.

Many counts were recorded for this clonotype. V is TRBV12-3 or TRBV12-4 and J is TRBJ2-3, with TRBD2 identical over 7 bases. V lost 3 bases to trimming and J lost 1 base; unmatched junction nucleotides: 4. This CDR3 contains 15 residues. The CDR3 nucleotides are TGTGCCAGCAGTTTCCCCAGCGGGGGCACAGATACGCAGTATTTT. Translation: CASSFPSGGTDTQYF.

This clonotype was detected many times. The chain recombines TRBV7-8 with TRBJ2-2; TRBD2 agrees at 7 bases. V lost 5 bases and J lost 0; bases outside the gene matches: 6. The CDR3 has 16 amino acids. Per the germline V gene, CDR1 is SGHVS and CDR2 is FQNEAQ. The CDR3 protein is CASSGRGLANTGELFF. In nucleotides, the CDR3 is TGTGCCAGCAGCGGTCGAGGACTAGCGAACACCGGGGAGCTGTTTTTT.

Only a few counts were recorded for this clonotype. The gene calls are TRBV19 and TRBJ2-2; TRBD1 agrees at 7 bases. V was pared by 1 base and J by 0 bases, with 2 bases of the junction left unmatched. Germline V gene lookup returns CDR1 LNHDA and CDR2 SQIVND (reference sequence). This CDR3 contains 16 residues. The CDR3 spells CASSIGDRPNTGELFF. The CDR3 DNA follows: TGTGCCAGTAGTATAGGGGACAGACCGAACACCGGGGAGCTGTTTTTT. Variable domain in full (rest from reference TRBV19 and TRBJ2-2): DGGITQSPKYLFRKEGQNVTLSCEQNLNHDAMYWYRQDPGQGLRLIYYSQIVNDFQKGDIAEGYSVSREKKESFPLTVTSAQKNPTAFYLCASSIGDRPNTGELFFGEGSRLTVL.

The V gene is TRBV7-2, the J gene TRBJ1-6; no firm D call. The germline V gene encodes CDR1 SGHTA and CDR2 FQGNSA. CDR3 size: 13 residues. Between the trimmed V and J ends, which lost 8 bases and 8 bases, there was a span of 13 bases. The CDR3 loop reads CASGRIVDSPLHF. The CDR3 bases are TGTGCCAGCGGGAGGATAGTAGATTCACCCCTCCACTTT.

This clonotype was found a few times. V gene TRBV25-1 combines with J gene TRBJ2-7, with 11 bases identical to TRBD1. The CDR3 has 14 residues. Germline V gives CDR1 MGHDK, CDR2 SYGVNS. The V gene end was trimmed by 7 bases and the J gene end by 5 bases; junction bases not matched to a gene: 7. In DNA form, the CDR3 reads TGTGCCAGCATCGCCGGGACAGGGGGACACGAGCAGTACTTC. Amino acids: CASIAGTGGHEQYF.

This clonotype was detected ten times or more. J is TRBJ1-2 and V is TRBV9; TRBD1 matches at 8 bases. The V gene end was trimmed by 4 bases and the J gene end by 1 base; junction bases not matched to a gene: 6. CDR3 length: 15 amino acids. Germline lookup yields CDR1 SGDLS and CDR2 YYNGEE. CDR3 sequence: CASSQGTGGNYGYTF. CDR3 DNA: TGTGCCAGCAGCCAAGGGACAGGTGGTAACTATGGCTACACCTTC. Looking up the rest from reference TRBV9 and TRBJ1-2 gives the full variable domain: DSGVTQTPKHLITATGQRVTLRCSPRSGDLSVYWYQQSLDQGLQFLIQYYNGEERAKGNILERFSAQQFPDLHSELNLSSLELGDSALYFCASSQGTGGNYGYTFGSGTRLTVV.

This clonotype occurred a few times. The V and J genes are TRBV5-1 and TRBJ2-7; D is undetermined. The CDR3 consists of 16 residues. The V end lost 1 base, the J end lost 0 bases, and 14 bases lay between the germline ends. Germline V gene lookup returns CDR1 SGHRS and CDR2 YFSETQ. The CDR3 loop is CASSLSPPTTSYEQYF. The CDR3 coding sequence is TGCGCCAGCAGCTTGTCTCCCCCTACGACCTCCTACGAGCAGTACTTC.

At least ten counts were recorded for this clonotype. J is TRBJ2-2 and V is TRBV7-2; 8 bases are a match to TRBD1. The CDR3 loop spans 15 amino acids. The trim removed 6 bases at V and 5 bases at J, leaving 8 bases unmatched. The germline V gene has CDR1 SGHTA and CDR2 FQGNSA. As DNA, the CDR3 is TGTGCCAGCAGACCCGGACAGGGTGGGACCGGGGAGCTGTTTTTT. Its protein is CASRPGQGGTGELFF.

This clonotype was observed many times. The rearrangement links TRBV4-3 to TRBJ2-3; 16 bases align to TRBD2. The J segment lost 3 bases and the V segment lost 1 base, leaving 4 bases of the junction unmatched. The CDR3 has 18 residues. CDR1 is LGHNA and CDR2 is YSLEER in the germline V gene. CDR3 sequence: CASSQAPGLAGGTDTQYF. The DNA of the CDR3 is TGCGCCAGCAGCCAAGCACCGGGACTAGCGGGGGGGACAGATACGCAGTATTTT.

This clonotype was observed many times. The chain is built from TRBV11-2 and TRBJ2-3; D ambiguous. The length of the CDR3 is 13 residues. V was cut by 3 bases and J by 6 bases, with 10 bases left in between. Germline lookup yields CDR1 SGHAT and CDR2 FQNNGV. Here the CDR3 DNA reads TGTGCCAGCAGCTTGGGTCCGGCGGATACGCAGTATTTT. This codes for CASSLGPADTQYF.

CDR3 nucleotide sequence: TGTGCCAGCTCACCCCAGGGGGCCCCCACAGATACGCAGTATTTT. Residues: CASSPQGAPTDTQYF. This chain connects TRBV18 to TRBJ2-3, with 8 bases matching TRBD1. With V trimmed by 3 bases and J by 2 bases, 4 bases remained unmatched. The CDR3 sequence is 15 residues long. In germline, CDR1 is KGHSH, CDR2 LQKENI. Looking up the rest from reference TRBV18 and TRBJ2-3 gives the full variable domain: NAGVMQNPRHLVRRRGQEARLRCSPMKGHSHVYWYRQLPEEGLKFMVYLQKENIIDESGMPKERFSAEFPKEGPSILRIQQVVRGDSAAYFCASSPQGAPTDTQYFGPGTRLTVL.

Only a few counts were recorded for this clonotype. V is TRBV7-2 and J is TRBJ2-5; 7 bases align to TRBD2. The junction had 12 bases not matched to a gene; V was cut back by 3 bases and J by 8 bases. Germline V lookup: CDR1 SGHTA, CDR2 FQGNSA. The CDR3 consists of 15 residues. Written as DNA, the CDR3 is TGTGCCAGCAGCTTGGGGGGGACCGGTCCAAGAACCCAGTACTTC. It translates to CASSLGGTGPRTQYF.

This clonotype occurred many times. The chain carries TRBV5-1 and TRBJ2-7, with a possible D match to TRBD1 (6 bases). The CDR3 has 14 amino acids. CDR1 is SGHRS, CDR2 YFSETQ, per germline. V dropped 3 bases and J dropped 6 bases, with 16 bases sitting between them. The CDR3 here is CASSWDTTTGEQYF. CDR3 nucleotide sequence: TGCGCCAGCAGCTGGGACACAACCACGGGCGAGCAGTACTTC.

This rearrangement joins TRBV5-1 to TRBJ1-3; D possibly corresponds to TRBD1 (6 bases). V was cut by 3 bases and J by 2 bases, with 15 bases left in between. This CDR3 has 16 residues. Germline CDR1 SGHRS, CDR2 YFSETQ. This CDR3 is CASSSLGGTTGNTIYF. CDR3 nucleotides: TGCGCCAGCAGCTCCCTAGGGGGGACGACTGGAAACACCATATATTTT.

Concerning this clonotype itself: A read error may produce the germline difference seen at one junction end. The chain carries TRBV6-5 and TRBJ1-6; D ambiguous. This CDR3 contains 15 residues. The V gene's germline CDR1 is MNHEY and CDR2 SVGAGI. The CDR3 nucleotides read TGTGCCAGCAGTTACTCGAATAAGCCTAATTCACCCATCCACTTT. It specifies CASSYSNKPNSPIHF.

This chain uses TRBV20-1 with TRBJ2-3; D perhaps matches TRBD2 (5 bases). Germline V gene lookup returns CDR1 DFQATT and CDR2 SNEGSKA (reference sequence). The CDR3 sequence is 14 residues long. V was shortened by 2 bases and J by 5 bases, with 14 bases between the two germline ends. The CDR3 DNA follows: TGCAGTGCTAGAACGGGATCCCATATAGATACGCAGTATTTT. Amino acid sequence: CSARTGSHIDTQYF.

V gene TRBV12-3 or TRBV12-4 combines with J gene TRBJ1-2; D call uncertain. The CDR3 is 12 amino acids. The V and J ends lost 3 bases and 8 bases respectively, with 10 bases between them. Here the CDR3 reads CASSFLSGGYTF. CDR3 DNA: TGTGCCAGCAGTTTCTTATCAGGAGGCTACACCTTC.

This clonotype came up a few times. The V gene is TRBV5-1, the J gene TRBJ2-7, with TRBD1 as a possible D gene (5 bases). Deletions cut 3 bases from V and 10 bases from J, with 17 bases between. The CDR3 covers 13 residues. Germline V gene data show CDR1 as SGHRS and CDR2 as YFSETQ. The CDR3: CASSYQSPTAQYF. For the CDR3, the DNA is TGCGCCAGCAGCTACCAAAGCCCGACAGCCCAGTACTTC.

This clonotype was seen a handful of times. The chain combines TRBV20-1 with TRBJ1-2, with D perhaps TRBD1 (6 bases). Trimming left V 1 base short and J 1 base short, with 10 bases between. CDR1 and CDR2 (germline): DFQATT, SNEGSKA (reference sequence). The CDR3 covers 14 residues. CDR3 nucleotides: TGCAGTGCTAGAGTGGGAGGGGGTAACTATGGCTACACCTTC. It translates to CSARVGGGNYGYTF.